These 12 T cell receptor beta chains share one sample of origin, sequenced in a study of response to subunit inactivated influenza vaccine. TCRdb analysed the RT-PCR reads with MiXCR anew, one entry per CDR3 protein. This table has 300,000 to 350,000 distinct CDR3 sequences, roughly 22% appearing once. Here the sequenced sample was PBMCs from blood, taken around 22 months after vaccination. These receptors were obtained from a man in his fifties or sixties who received an inactivated influenza vaccine.

This clonotype came up a few times. The CDR3: CSARTGAKRGNTEAFF. For the CDR3, the DNA is TGCAGTGCTCGTACGGGGGCTAAAAGGGGGAACACTGAAGCTTTCTTT. The chain is built from TRBV20-1 and TRBJ1-1; the D gene is possibly TRBD1 (6 bases). The CDR3 sequence is 16 residues long. The V end lost 5 bases, the J end lost 1 base, and 20 bases lay between the germline ends. Germline values: CDR1 DFQATT, CDR2 SNEGSKA (reference sequence).

This chain joins TRBV20-1 and TRBJ2-3; D is uncertain. V lost 2 bases to trimming and J lost 0 bases, with 12 bases between them. This CDR3 has 15 residues. Germline values: CDR1 DFQATT, CDR2 SNEGSKA (reference sequence). The CDR3 is CSARSFSASTDTQYF. The DNA for the CDR3 is TGCAGTGCTAGAAGCTTCAGTGCTAGCACAGATACGCAGTATTTT.

The chain is built from TRBV9 and TRBJ1-5; 8 bases line up with TRBD1. J lost 6 bases, V lost 0 bases, and 5 bases had no gene match. The CDR3 spans 15 residues. CDR1 and CDR2 (germline): SGDLS, YYNGEE. The CDR3 loop reads CASSVGTGQSQPQHF. The CDR3 DNA reads TGTGCCAGCAGCGTAGGGACAGGGCAAAGTCAGCCCCAGCATTTT.

In its sample, this clonotype was seen many times. The J gene is TRBJ1-1, the V gene TRBV10-3, with a tentative D call TRBD1 (5 bases). CDR3 length equals 13 residues. Germline V CDR1 and CDR2: ENHRY, SYGVKD. With 6 bases removed from V and 6 bases from J, the gap between germline ends came to 14 bases. The CDR3: CAIRGEARAEAFF. The CDR3 region has the DNA TGTGCCATCAGGGGGGAAGCGCGTGCTGAAGCTTTCTTT.

V usage is TRBV19 and J usage is TRBJ2-5; perhaps D is TRBD1 or TRBD2 (5 bases each). Per the germline V gene, CDR1 is LNHDA and CDR2 is SQIVND (reference sequence). This CDR3 has 15 amino acids. The V and J ends lost 6 bases and 0 bases respectively, with 14 bases between them. CDR3 nucleotides: TGTGCCAGTAGCCGGGACGGACGGTACCAAGAGACCCAGTACTTC. Amino acid sequence: CASSRDGRYQETQYF. Together with reference TRBV19 and TRBJ2-5, the CDR3 gives the full variable domain: DGGITQSPKYLFRKEGQNVTLSCEQNLNHDAMYWYRQDPGQGLRLIYYSQIVNDFQKGDIAEGYSVSREKKESFPLTVTSAQKNPTAFYLCASSRDGRYQETQYFGPGTRLLVL.

The chain combines TRBV6-6 with TRBJ1-3; D perhaps matches TRBD1 (6 bases). Trimming cost V 5 bases and J 0 bases, with 11 bases left between them. The germline V gene has CDR1 MNHNY and CDR2 SVGAGI (reference sequence). This CDR3 is built from 15 residues. CDR3 amino acids: CASSGGTSSGNTIYF. The CDR3 nucleotides read TGTGCCAGCAGTGGGGGGACAAGCTCTGGAAACACCATATATTTT.

This clonotype occurred a few times. Here the CDR3 reads CASSPQREESNYGYTF. The DNA of the CDR3 is TGCGCCAGCAGCCCCCAACGTGAGGAGTCTAACTATGGCTACACCTTC. This chain connects TRBV4-3 to TRBJ1-2; D is uncertain. Trimming left V 4 bases short and J 0 bases short, with 15 bases between. This CDR3 comprises 16 residues. Germline lookup yields CDR1 LGHNA and CDR2 YSLEER.

This sequence joins TRBV7-9 and TRBJ1-2; 9 nucleotides align to TRBD1. The CDR3 is made up of 14 amino acids. Per the germline V gene, CDR1 is SEHNR and CDR2 is FQNEAQ (reference sequence). V lost 6 bases to trimming and J lost 4 bases; unmatched junction nucleotides: 6. CDR3 amino acids: CASRTGTGLYGYTF. The CDR3 bases are TGTGCCAGCAGAACCGGGACAGGGCTCTATGGCTACACCTTC.

The CDR3 region is CSAKLAGGPFTGELFF. CDR3 in DNA: TGCAGTGCCAAACTAGCGGGGGGCCCTTTTACCGGGGAGCTGTTTTTT. This rearrangement joins TRBV20-1 to TRBJ2-2, with TRBD2 identical over 12 bases. Germline lookup yields CDR1 DFQATT and CDR2 SNEGSKA (reference sequence). The CDR3 length is 16 residues. V shed 6 bases and J 5 bases; nucleotides not matched to a gene: 10.

The rearrangement joins TRBV15 to TRBJ1-5; D gene unclear. The CDR3 spans 17 residues. With 3 bases removed from V and 0 bases from J, the gap between germline ends came to 15 bases. Germline V gene lookup returns CDR1 LNHNV and CDR2 YYDKDF (reference sequence). The CDR3 region is CATSRGGLGNSNQPQHF. The CDR3 nucleotides read TGTGCCACCAGCAGGGGCGGTTTAGGGAATAGCAATCAGCCCCAGCATTTT. Combining the CDR3 with reference TRBV15 and TRBJ1-5 gives the whole variable domain DAMVIQNPRYQVTQFGKPVTLSCSQTLNHNVMYWYQQKSSQAPKLLFHYYDKDFNNEADTPDNFQSRRPNTSFCFLDIRSPGLGDTAMYLCATSRGGLGNSNQPQHFGDGTRLSIL.

This clonotype was observed a few times. V gene TRBV7-2 combines with J gene TRBJ2-6; maybe TRBD2 (6 bases). V was shortened by 0 bases and J by 1 base, with 19 bases between the two germline ends. Germline V CDR1 and CDR2: SGHTA, FQGNSA. The CDR3 has 20 amino acids. The CDR3 sequence is CASSLAWIGGLGSGANVLTF. DNA for the CDR3: TGTGCCAGCAGCTTAGCGTGGATCGGAGGGCTCGGATCTGGGGCCAACGTCCTGACTTTC. The whole variable domain, remainder taken from reference TRBV7-2 and TRBJ2-6, is GAGVSQSPSNKVTEKGKDVELRCDPISGHTALYWYRQSLGQGLEFLIYFQGNSAPDKSGLPSDRFSAERTGGSVSTLTIQRTQQEDSAVYLCASSLAWIGGLGSGANVLTFGAGSRLTVL.

Many counts were recorded for this clonotype. The V call is TRBV6-2 or TRBV6-3, the J call TRBJ1-2, with unresolved D. CDR1 and CDR2 (germline): MNHEY, SVGEGT. This CDR3 contains 17 residues. With 5 bases removed from V and 4 bases from J, the gap between germline ends came to 23 bases. CDR3 coding DNA: TGTGCCAGCAGTCCTCCCTTAAGCCGGACGGTCTTCTATGGCTACACCTTC. Amino acids: CASSPPLSRTVFYGYTF.